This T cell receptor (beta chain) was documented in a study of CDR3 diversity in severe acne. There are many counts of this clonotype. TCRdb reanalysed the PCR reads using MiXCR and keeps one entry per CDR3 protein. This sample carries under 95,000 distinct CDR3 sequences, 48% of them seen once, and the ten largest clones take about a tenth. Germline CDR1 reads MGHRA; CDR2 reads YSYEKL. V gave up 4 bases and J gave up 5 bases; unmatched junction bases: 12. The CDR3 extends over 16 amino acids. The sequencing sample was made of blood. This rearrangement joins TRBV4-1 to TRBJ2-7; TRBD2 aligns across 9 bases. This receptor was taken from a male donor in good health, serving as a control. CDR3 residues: CASSLLPASGTNEQYF. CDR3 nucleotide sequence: TGCGCCAGCAGCCTATTACCGGCTAGCGGGACGAACGAGCAGTACTTC.